Here is one T cell receptor (beta chain) with its context. CDR3 length equals 13 residues. The germline gives CDR1 SGHDN, CDR2 FVKESK. V lost 0 bases and J 14 bases, leaving 16 bases between the germline ends. The authors' processing: For nucleated cells, counts were estimated from reference gene primer amplification. TCRdb's copy holds only in-frame clones and misses some; the assay was immunoSEQ multiplex PCR. The V and J calls and the clone size are those of that table, but D and trimming were determined from the DNA. Among 200,000 to 250,000 clones listed, more than 75% were seen once. This entry is derived from a study of blood T cell repertoires in COVID-19. About the study: Both acute and convalescent COVID-19 samples were obtained from the United States, Italy and Spain. Nucleic acid was either cDNA or gDNA, and it came from T cells, B-cell-depleted T cells, or PBMCs.

Sequencing was performed on peripheral blood. This TCR was sampled from a man of 80 years or more with acute or convalescent COVID-19. The chain combines TRBV14 with TRBJ1-2; possibly TRBD1 for D (5 bases). The CDR3 DNA is TGTGCCAGCAGCCAAGACAGGGCGCTGGCTGGAACCTTC. Its protein product is CASSQDRALAGTF.